The 26 T cell receptor beta chains below come from one sample, sequenced in a study of CD8 T cells in ankylosing spondylitis. TCRdb independently ran MiXCR on the 5' RACE reads; one entry per CDR3 protein. This sample has tens of thousands of distinct CDR3 sequences, with less than 20% found just once. Source material: blood. The receptors were gathered from a male donor with ankylosing spondylitis or in good health (not recorded which).

This clonotype was observed a few times. The CDR3 DNA is TGTGCCACCAGCAGCGGGGGGGAATCAGATACGCAGTATTTT. Translating gives CATSSGGESDTQYF. V and J are TRBV15 and TRBJ2-3; 8 nucleotides match TRBD2. With V trimmed by 3 bases and J by 4 bases, 3 bases remained unmatched. Germline assignment: CDR1 LNHNV and CDR2 YYDKDF (reference sequence). The CDR3 consists of 14 residues.

This clonotype appeared many times. The rearrangement joins TRBV20-1 to TRBJ2-2, with 7 bases that match TRBD2. J was trimmed by 3 bases and V by 0 bases; bases with no gene match: 7. CDR1 is DFQATT and CDR2 is SNEGSKA in the germline V gene (reference sequence). The CDR3 has 16 residues. For the CDR3, the DNA is TGCAGTGCTAGAGATCGAGGAGGGAGGGACACCGGGGAGCTGTTTTTT. Translated: CSARDRGGRDTGELFF.

This clonotype was found many times. The chain carries TRBV29-1 and TRBJ1-4, with no clear D. The length of the CDR3 is 15 residues. Germline loops: CDR1 SQVTM, CDR2 ANQGSEA. Trimming left V 6 bases short and J 0 bases short, with 14 bases between. The CDR3 region is CSVSLTAATNEKLFF. CDR3 nucleotides: TGCAGCGTGTCCCTGACCGCGGCAACTAATGAAAAACTGTTTTTT.

Only a few counts were recorded for this clonotype. The V gene is TRBV6-4, the J gene TRBJ2-3; TRBD1 agrees at 7 bases. The CDR3 is made up of 15 amino acids. The germline CDR1 and CDR2 sequences are MRHNA and SNTAGT. The V and J ends lost 2 bases and 4 bases, in that order; junction bases with no gene match: 6. The CDR3 spells CASSDRGLMSDTQYF. The CDR3 bases are TGTGCCAGCAGTGACAGGGGGCTTATGTCAGATACGCAGTATTTT.

This clonotype showed up just a few times. The CDR3, as DNA: TGCAGCGTTGATCTAGACACCGGGGAGCTGTTTTTT. Residues: CSVDLDTGELFF. The chain links TRBV29-1 to TRBJ2-2; D is unclear. The CDR3 sequence is 12 residues long. V was cut by 3 bases and J by 3 bases, with 5 bases left in between. Germline loops: CDR1 SQVTM, CDR2 ANQGSEA.

In this sample, this clonotype turned up a few times. The V call is TRBV28, the J call TRBJ2-3, with D perhaps matching TRBD1 (6 bases). Per germline, CDR1 MDHEN and CDR2 SYDVKM. V gave up 4 bases and J gave up 1 base, with 12 bases separating them. This CDR3 is built from 15 residues. The CDR3 reads CASSSGVFGTDTQYF. Here the CDR3 DNA reads TGTGCCAGCAGTTCAGGGGTGTTTGGCACAGATACGCAGTATTTT. Looking up the rest from reference TRBV28 and TRBJ2-3 gives the full variable domain: DVKVTQSSRYLVKRTGEKVFLECVQDMDHENMFWYRQDPGLGLRLIYFSYDVKMKEKGDIPEGYSVSREKKERFSLILESASTNQTSMYLCASSSGVFGTDTQYFGPGTRLTVL.

The chain carries TRBV5-1 and TRBJ2-1, with TRBD2 matching 11 bases. The V and J ends lost 1 base and 3 bases, in that order; junction bases with no gene match: 3. CDR3 length: 16 residues. From germline, CDR1 is SGHRS and CDR2 YFSETQ. The CDR3 bases are TGCGCCAGCAGCTTGAGCCTAGCGGGGGGCTACAATGAGCAGTTCTTC. Its protein is CASSLSLAGGYNEQFF.

The V gene is TRBV21-1, the J gene TRBJ1-1. TRBV21-1 has pseudogene status. The CDR3 sequence is 14 residues long. The CDR3: CASSIRQLNTEAFF. The CDR3 nucleotides read TGTGCCAGCAGCATTCGGCAACTGAACACTGAAGCTTTCTTT.

The chain joins TRBV29-1 to TRBJ1-1; no reliable D call. There are 12 residues in the CDR3. The germline V and J ends were trimmed by 4 bases and 0 bases, with 6 bases remaining between them. CDR1 is SQVTM and CDR2 is ANQGSEA in the germline V gene. CDR3 region: CSVVQMNTEAFF. The CDR3 nucleotides are TGCAGCGTTGTACAGATGAACACTGAAGCTTTCTTT.

This clonotype has a count of ten or more. The J gene is TRBJ2-2, the V gene TRBV12-3 or TRBV12-4; TRBD2 aligns across 9 bases. The CDR3 length is 15 residues. V lost 3 bases to trimming and J lost 4 bases; unmatched junction nucleotides: 3. The CDR3 loop is CASSLAGGLTGELFF. The CDR3 DNA reads TGTGCCAGCAGTTTGGCGGGGGGGCTCACCGGGGAGCTGTTTTTT.

The chain couples TRBV29-1 to TRBJ2-5, with 8 bases aligning to TRBD1. Germline CDR1 is SQVTM and CDR2 is ANQGSEA. The CDR3 covers 13 residues. The V gene end was trimmed by 5 bases and the J gene end by 3 bases; junction bases not matched to a gene: 5. The CDR3 DNA is TGCAGCGTTTCCGACAGGGGTGAAGAGACCCAGTACTTC. Its protein product is CSVSDRGEETQYF. Full variable domain (outside the CDR3, taken from reference TRBV29-1 and TRBJ2-5): SAVISQKPSRDICQRGTSLTIQCQVDSQVTMMFWYRQQPGQSLTLIATANQGSEATYESGFVIDKFPISRPNLTFSTLTVSNMSPEDSSIYLCSVSDRGEETQYFGPGTRLLVL.

This clonotype was observed a handful of times. The CDR3 DNA reads as TGTGCCAGCTCGCGCGGGACGAACACCGGGGAGCTGTTTTTT. Translated, it gives CASSRGTNTGELFF. The chain employs TRBV11-3 and TRBJ2-2; D may be TRBD2 (6 bases). This CDR3 has 14 residues. Germline CDR1 and CDR2: SGHNT and YENEEA. Trimming left V 8 bases short and J 0 bases short, with 10 bases between.

This clonotype was detected a few times. The chain has TRBV10-2 and TRBJ1-4; the D is unclear. There are 12 residues in the CDR3. Trimming shortened V by 4 bases and J by 12 bases, and 12 bases separated the two germline ends. CDR1 and CDR2 from the germline V gene are WSHSY and SAAADI. The CDR3 region is CASSAGRVQLFF. The CDR3 DNA reads as TGCGCCAGCAGTGCCGGGCGAGTGCAACTGTTTTTT.

In its sample, this clonotype was seen many times. The V and J genes are TRBV29-1 and TRBJ2-1, with TRBD2 matching over 13 bases. With V trimmed by 4 bases and J by 6 bases, 3 bases remained unmatched. Germline CDR1 and CDR2: SQVTM and ANQGSEA. The CDR3 covers 14 residues. CDR3 sequence (DNA): TGCAGCGTTGCAACTAGCGGGGGGGCCAATGAGCAGTTCTTC. Residues: CSVATSGGANEQFF.

This clonotype occurred many times. V usage is TRBV20-1 and J usage is TRBJ2-1; TRBD2 matches at 10 bases. The germline CDR1 and CDR2 sequences are DFQATT and SNEGSKA (reference sequence). J was trimmed by 10 bases and V by 6 bases; bases with no gene match: 9. There are 13 residues in the CDR3. The CDR3 coding sequence is TGCAGTGCCCTCAGGACTAGCGGAAACGAGCAGTTCTTC. Translated: CSALRTSGNEQFF.

V is TRBV13 and J is TRBJ2-1; D tentatively reads TRBD1 or TRBD2 (5 bases each). Germline V gives CDR1 PRHDT, CDR2 FYEKMQ (reference sequence). There are 17 residues in the CDR3. V was clipped by 4 bases and J by 6 bases, with 22 bases between them. CDR3 sequence (DNA): TGTGCCAGCAGCTCCCGTCTCGGGGAAGGGGTCCCCAATGAGCAGTTCTTC. Translating it yields CASSSRLGEGVPNEQFF.

This clonotype occurred many times. This CDR3 is CASSPLGQPNQPQHF. In DNA form, the CDR3 reads TGTGCCAGCAGCCCGTTAGGGCAGCCAAATCAGCCCCAGCATTTT. The chain recombines TRBV7-2 with TRBJ1-5; D unclear. V was shortened by 5 bases and J by 4 bases, with 15 bases between the two germline ends. CDR3 length equals 15 residues. Germline V lookup: CDR1 SGHTA, CDR2 FQGNSA. Drawing the rest from reference TRBV7-2 and TRBJ1-5, the complete variable domain is GAGVSQSPSNKVTEKGKDVELRCDPISGHTALYWYRQSLGQGLEFLIYFQGNSAPDKSGLPSDRFSAERTGGSVSTLTIQRTQQEDSAVYLCASSPLGQPNQPQHFGDGTRLSIL.

This clonotype was counted ten times or more. The chain joins TRBV28 to TRBJ1-5, with 8 bases aligning to TRBD1. The CDR3 runs to 15 residues. V shed 3 bases and J 6 bases; nucleotides not matched to a gene: 7. The germline CDR1 and CDR2 sequences are MDHEN and SYDVKM. CDR3 coding DNA: TGTGCCAGCAGTTTGGCAGGGGGCAACGGTCAGCCCCAGCATTTT. It translates to CASSLAGGNGQPQHF.

This chain uses TRBV2 with TRBJ2-3; TRBD2 might be the D (6 bases). Germline values: CDR1 SNHLY, CDR2 FYNNEI. This CDR3 contains 13 residues. V gave up 7 bases and J gave up 8 bases, with 16 bases separating them. CDR3 protein: CASKGLAPVTQYF. CDR3 sequence (DNA): TGTGCCAGCAAGGGGCTAGCGCCTGTTACGCAGTATTTT.

The chain recombines TRBV7-2 with TRBJ2-2; 7 nucleotides match TRBD2. CDR1 and CDR2 from the germline V gene are SGHTA and FQGNSA. CDR3 length: 15 amino acids. V was pared by 7 bases and J by 1 base, with 6 bases of the junction left unmatched. CDR3 sequence: CASNPLAGNTGELFF. The CDR3 region has the DNA TGTGCCAGCAACCCCTTAGCGGGGAACACCGGGGAGCTGTTTTTT.

The sample holds many counts of this clonotype. This sequence joins TRBV12-3 or TRBV12-4 and TRBJ1-4, with 7 bases matching TRBD1. V lost 5 bases and J lost 2; bases outside the gene matches: 14. The CDR3 covers 18 residues. CDR3 sequence: CASSPLDRALVTNEKLFF. The CDR3 DNA reads TGTGCCAGCAGTCCTCTCGACAGGGCTCTCGTGACTAATGAAAAACTGTTTTTT.

This clonotype was counted between two and nine times. This chain links TRBV27 with TRBJ2-5, with 9 bases matching TRBD2. Per germline, CDR1 MNHEY and CDR2 SMNVEV (reference sequence). The CDR3 is made up of 14 amino acids. J lost 2 bases, V lost 5 bases, and 3 bases had no gene match. CDR3 nucleotide sequence: TGTGCCAGCAGTCCGGGACTAGCACAAGAGACCCAGTACTTC. It codes for CASSPGLAQETQYF.

V and J are TRBV6-1 and TRBJ2-1, with 7 bases fitting TRBD1. J was trimmed by 6 bases and V by 5 bases; bases with no gene match: 10. The CDR3 is made up of 15 amino acids. CDR1 is MNHNS, CDR2 SASEGT, per germline. Here the CDR3 reads CASSYTGAPLNEQFF. Here the CDR3 DNA reads TGTGCCAGCAGTTATACAGGGGCGCCTCTCAATGAGCAGTTCTTC.

The gene calls are TRBV18 and TRBJ1-1; no definite D call. V gave up 3 bases and J gave up 5 bases, with 7 bases separating them. The CDR3 runs to 12 residues. Germline lookup yields CDR1 KGHSH and CDR2 LQKENI. CDR3 sequence: CASSPAGTEAFF. The CDR3 DNA follows: TGTGCCAGCTCACCGGCGGGAACTGAAGCTTTCTTT. Full variable domain (remainder filled in from reference TRBV18 and TRBJ1-1): NAGVMQNPRHLVRRRGQEARLRCSPMKGHSHVYWYRQLPEEGLKFMVYLQKENIIDESGMPKERFSAEFPKEGPSILRIQQVVRGDSAAYFCASSPAGTEAFFGQGTRLTVV.

In its sample, this clonotype was seen a few times. The CDR3 reads CASSMWDSDNEQFF. In DNA, the CDR3 is TGTGCCAGCAGTATGTGGGACAGTGACAATGAGCAGTTCTTC. This rearrangement joins TRBV28 to TRBJ2-1; the match to TRBD1 covers 7 bases. Germline values: CDR1 MDHEN, CDR2 SYDVKM. Trimming at V came to 5 bases and at J to 5 bases, leaving 6 bases not matched to a gene. The CDR3 covers 14 residues.

This chain uses TRBV30 with TRBJ2-1, with 8 bases aligning to TRBD1. The junction had 3 bases not matched to a gene; V was cut back by 1 base and J by 7 bases. In germline, CDR1 is GTSNPN, CDR2 SVGIG (reference sequence). This CDR3 is built from 13 residues. CDR3 DNA sequence: TGTGCCTGGAGTGGACAGGGGATGAATGAGCAGTTCTTC. Encoded protein: CAWSGQGMNEQFF.